What follows are 15 T cell receptor beta chains derived from one specimen sequenced in a study of blood T cell repertoires in COVID-19. The data were produced by immunoSEQ multiplex PCR, yet TCRdb's version contains in-frame clones alone and is incomplete. The sample has about 150,000 clones; 84% are singletons. The sequenced sample was peripheral blood. The receptors come from a human donor in a cohort sampled during active COVID-19.

The chain employs TRBV6-5 and TRBJ1-4, with 7 bases lining up with TRBD1. The CDR3 loop spans 13 amino acids. Trimming cost V 8 bases and J 11 bases; bases outside gene matches: 11. Germline values: CDR1 MNHEY, CDR2 SVGAGI. CDR3 sequence reads: CASDSLQDRKLFF. CDR3 nucleotides: TGTGCCAGCGATTCCCTTCAGGACAGGAAACTGTTTTTT.

The chain uses TRBV9 and TRBJ2-5; 9 bases are a match to TRBD2. V lost 0 bases to trimming and J lost 2 bases; unmatched junction nucleotides: 5. CDR1 SGDLS and CDR2 YYNGEE come from the germline V gene. The CDR3 is 16 residues long. The CDR3 is CASSVGLAGYQETQYF. As DNA, the CDR3 is TGTGCCAGCAGCGTAGGCCTAGCGGGGTATCAAGAGACCCAGTACTTC.

This rearrangement joins TRBV6-5 to TRBJ2-1; 12 bases line up with TRBD2. V gave up 2 bases and J gave up 9 bases; unmatched junction bases: 5. There are 15 residues in the CDR3. The germline CDR1 and CDR2 sequences are MNHEY and SVGAGI. The CDR3: CASSYGLAGSSEQFF. The CDR3 nucleotides read TGTGCCAGCAGTTACGGACTAGCGGGAAGCAGTGAGCAGTTCTTC.

V usage is TRBV5-1 and J usage is TRBJ1-4; D possibly corresponds to TRBD1 (5 bases). Trimming pared 0 bases from V and 5 bases from J, leaving 14 bases between. CDR3 length equals 16 residues. Per the germline V gene, CDR1 is SGHRS and CDR2 is YFSETQ. Here the CDR3 DNA reads TGCGCCAGCAGCTTGGCCCCGGGACTGAAGAATGAAAAACTGTTTTTT. This encodes CASSLAPGLKNEKLFF. The complete variable domain, with remaining parts taken from reference TRBV5-1 and TRBJ1-4, reads KAGVTQTPRYLIKTRGQQVTLSCSPISGHRSVSWYQQTPGQGLQFLFEYFSETQRNKGNFPGRFSGRQFSNSRSEMNVSTLELGDSALYLCASSLAPGLKNEKLFFGSGTQLSVL.

This chain joins TRBV7-9 and TRBJ1-1; possibly TRBD1 for D (5 bases). This CDR3 has 19 amino acids. With 5 bases removed from V and 0 bases from J, the gap between germline ends came to 25 bases. Germline lookup yields CDR1 SEHNR and CDR2 FQNEAQ (reference sequence). The CDR3 region is CASSIRTWRGRHMNTEAFF. The CDR3 DNA reads as TGTGCCAGCAGCATCCGGACTTGGAGGGGCCGTCACATGAACACTGAAGCTTTCTTT.

This CDR3 is CASSRETGTGELFF. The CDR3 DNA sequence: TGCGCCAGCAGCCGCGAGACCGGGACCGGGGAGCTGTTTTTT. The V and J genes are TRBV5-1 and TRBJ2-2; D gene ambiguous. V lost 4 bases and J 5 bases, leaving 12 bases between the germline ends. Looked up from germline, CDR1 is SGHRS and CDR2 is YFSETQ. This CDR3 is built from 14 residues.

This chain links TRBV28 with TRBJ1-1, with D perhaps matching TRBD1 (5 bases). Germline CDR1 MDHEN, CDR2 SYDVKM. V was clipped by 5 bases and J by 4 bases, with 20 bases between them. CDR3 length: 16 amino acids. The CDR3 nucleotides read TGTGCCAGCAGTCCGGGGGGGGGACCGCTGACCACTGAAGCTTTCTTT. Amino acid sequence: CASSPGGGPLTTEAFF.

The V call is TRBV30, the J call TRBJ2-3, with TRBD2 as a possible D gene (7 bases). CDR3 length equals 14 residues. CDR1 is GTSNPN, CDR2 SVGIG, per germline (reference sequence). The V and J ends lost 3 bases and 0 bases respectively, with 10 bases between them. Written as DNA, the CDR3 is TGTGCCTGGAGAGGGGGGGTGAGCACAGATACGCAGTATTTT. This encodes CAWRGGVSTDTQYF.

The rearrangement links TRBV5-5 to TRBJ2-7, with D possibly TRBD1 on 6 matching bases. The CDR3 covers 15 residues. Germline values: CDR1 SGHKS, CDR2 YYEKEE (reference sequence). The V end was cut by 2 bases, the J end by 2 bases, with 14 bases between. The CDR3 coding sequence is TGTGCCAGCAGCTTCGAGGGGGTATGGACCTACGAGCAGTACTTC. This encodes CASSFEGVWTYEQYF. Variable domain in full (rest from reference TRBV5-5 and TRBJ2-7): DAGVTQSPTHLIKTRGQQVTLRCSPISGHKSVSWYQQVLGQGPQFIFQYYEKEERGRGNFPDRFSARQFPNYSSELNVNALLLGDSALYLCASSFEGVWTYEQYFGPGTRLTVT.

The chain links TRBV29-1 to TRBJ2-2; perhaps TRBD1 as D (6 bases). V shed 6 bases and J shed 0 bases, with 11 bases lying between them. Germline V gene lookup returns CDR1 SQVTM and CDR2 ANQGSEA. This CDR3 is 14 amino acids long. CDR3 nucleotides: TGCAGCGTCCCCGGACAGCCGAACACCGGGGAGCTGTTTTTT. Amino acid sequence: CSVPGQPNTGELFF.

V gene TRBV11-2 combines with J gene TRBJ2-3; weak D call: TRBD1 (5 bases). CDR1 and CDR2 (germline): SGHAT, FQNNGV. V was cut by 4 bases and J by 3 bases, with 20 bases left in between. The CDR3 is made up of 17 amino acids. CDR3 DNA sequence: TGTGCCAGCAGCTCCCTGGGGTCAGGGTGGATGACAGATACGCAGTATTTT. Protein product: CASSSLGSGWMTDTQYF.

This clone has a single count. This sequence joins TRBV6-5 and TRBJ1-6, with a weak D call TRBD1 (6 bases). CDR1 and CDR2 (germline): MNHEY, SVGAGI. V lost 6 bases and J lost 10, with 10 bases in between. The CDR3 totals 12 residues. The CDR3 reads CASRLQGSPLHF. Here the CDR3 DNA reads TGTGCCAGCAGATTACAGGGCTCACCCCTCCACTTT.

V usage is TRBV14 and J usage is TRBJ1-3; no reliable D call. The germline V gene has CDR1 SGHDN and CDR2 FVKESK. The CDR3 is 14 amino acids. V lost 4 bases and J 2 bases, leaving 9 bases between the germline ends. CDR3 protein: CASSLNGAGNTIYF. The CDR3 DNA sequence: TGTGCCAGCAGCCTTAACGGGGCTGGAAACACCATATATTTT.

The chain employs TRBV5-1 and TRBJ2-7; D not resolved. The V end was cut by 1 base, the J end by 5 bases, with 13 bases between. This CDR3 contains 14 residues. In germline, CDR1 is SGHRS, CDR2 YFSETQ. The chain's CDR3 is CASSLTRGENEQYF. CDR3 bases: TGCGCCAGCAGCTTGACTCGAGGAGAGAACGAGCAGTACTTC.

This sequence joins TRBV6-1 and TRBJ2-7, with 7 bases identical to TRBD2. The V gene's germline CDR1 is MNHNS and CDR2 SASEGT. The CDR3 loop spans 15 amino acids. The V and J ends lost 0 bases and 7 bases, in that order; junction bases with no gene match: 9. The CDR3 here is CASSEARRAGVEQYV. The CDR3 DNA is TGTGCCAGCAGTGAAGCTCGTAGGGCGGGAGTTGAGCAGTACGTC.